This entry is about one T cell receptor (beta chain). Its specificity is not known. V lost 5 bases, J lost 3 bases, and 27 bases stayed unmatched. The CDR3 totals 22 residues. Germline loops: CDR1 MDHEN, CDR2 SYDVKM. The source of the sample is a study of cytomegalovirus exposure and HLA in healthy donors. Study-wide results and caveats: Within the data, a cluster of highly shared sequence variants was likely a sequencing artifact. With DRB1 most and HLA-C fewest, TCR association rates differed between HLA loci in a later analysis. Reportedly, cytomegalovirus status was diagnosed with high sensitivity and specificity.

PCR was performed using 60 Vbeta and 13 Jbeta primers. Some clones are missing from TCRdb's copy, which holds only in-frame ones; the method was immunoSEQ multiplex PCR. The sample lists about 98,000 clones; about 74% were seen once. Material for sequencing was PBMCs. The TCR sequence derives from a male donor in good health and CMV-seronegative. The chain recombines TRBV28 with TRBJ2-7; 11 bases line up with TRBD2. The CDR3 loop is CASSGPGWVRLAGIGSGYEQYF. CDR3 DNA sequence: TGTGCCAGCAGTGGTCCGGGGTGGGTCCGACTAGCGGGAATCGGTTCGGGCTACGAGCAGTACTTC.